One and the same sample provided the 14 T cell receptor beta chains below, sequenced in a study of metastatic and nonmetastatic thyroid tumors. TCRdb ran MiXCR on the PCR reads. Of some 26,000 clones detected, 3.5% to 4.5% appear once; the ten largest clones hold around 3.1%. Ahead of thyroid surgery, no patient had received treatment of any kind. The sample consisted of blood. These receptors originate from a male donor with papillary thyroid cancer or a benign thyroid nodule (not recorded which). Some clones in this sample may be carry-over from other donors' samples.

Concerning this clone: It may be a read error: a sequence one base away is much more abundant. The same CDR3 is also encoded by other DNA sequences in this sample. V and J are TRBV9 and TRBJ2-5; the D call may be TRBD1 or TRBD2 (5 bases each). The CDR3 is 15 amino acids. Germline V lookup: CDR1 SGDLS, CDR2 YYNGEE. CDR3: CASSVGDLGGETQYF. As DNA, the CDR3 is TGTGCCAGTAGCGTAGGGGACCTGGGTGGGGAGACCCAGTACTTC.

The chain links TRBV7-3 to TRBJ2-1; maybe TRBD2 (5 bases). The germline V gene encodes CDR1 SGHTA and CDR2 FQGTGA. Trimming left V 2 bases short and J 9 bases short, with 11 bases between. This CDR3 region has 13 residues. CDR3 sequence: CASSLLEGTEQFF. CDR3 in DNA: TGTGCCAGCAGCTTACTCGAGGGAACTGAGCAGTTCTTC.

This clone occurred many times. This sequence joins TRBV7-9 and TRBJ1-4, with 7 nucleotides matching TRBD1. The CDR3 is 14 amino acids. V shed 5 bases, J shed 4 bases, and the junction held 4 bases outside the gene matches. Germline CDR1 is SEHNR and CDR2 is FQNEAQ (reference sequence). CDR3 protein: CASSPGQLNEKLFF. CDR3 nucleotides: TGTGCCAGCAGCCCGGGACAGCTTAATGAAAAACTGTTTTTT.

A note on this clone: Additional DNA sequences in this sample encode the identical CDR3. The V and J genes are TRBV27 and TRBJ2-2, with 13 bases matching TRBD2. The junction had 8 bases not matched to a gene; V was cut back by 3 bases and J by 1 base. CDR1 MNHEY and CDR2 SMNVEV come from the germline V gene (reference sequence). This CDR3 spans 19 amino acids. CDR3 in DNA: TGTGCCAGCAGTTTTCGTGGACTAGCGGGGGATCTGAACACCGGGGAGCTGTTTTTT. This gives the protein CASSFRGLAGDLNTGELFF.

This clone was recorded at least ten times. The chain is built from TRBV5-4 and TRBJ2-3, with 7 bases that match TRBD2. Germline V gene sequence: CDR1 SGHNT, CDR2 YYREEE (reference sequence). CDR3 length: 16 amino acids. V shed 1 base and J 2 bases; nucleotides not matched to a gene: 7. This chain's CDR3 is CASSLMGLADTDTQYF. For the CDR3, the DNA is TGTGCCAGCAGCTTGATGGGGCTAGCGGACACAGATACGCAGTATTTT.

By share of the sample, this clone is medium-sized. The gene calls are TRBV20-1 and TRBJ2-7; D unresolved. The CDR3 is made up of 13 amino acids. V was trimmed by 4 bases and J by 3 bases, leaving 13 bases between them. The germline V gene encodes CDR1 DFQATT and CDR2 SNEGSKA (reference sequence). The CDR3 loop reads CSATKLANYEQYF. The DNA of the CDR3 is TGCAGTGCTACCAAACTGGCCAACTACGAGCAGTACTTC.

This clone was counted between two and nine times. The chain is built from TRBV5-1 and TRBJ2-7; possible D gene TRBD2, 6 bases. V lost 4 bases, J lost 3 bases, and 14 bases lay in between. The CDR3 spans 14 residues. CDR1 and CDR2 from the germline V gene are SGHRS and YFSETQ. The CDR3, as DNA: TGCGCCAGCAGCCTAGGCCTGGGGGGCTACGAGCAGTACTTC. Its protein product is CASSLGLGGYEQYF.

In the case of this clone: Lacking the conserved final phenylalanine or tryptophan, this CDR3 likely reflects a read error. The DNA for the CDR3 is TGTGCCAGCACTTCACTAGATACGCAGTATTTG. It yields the protein CASTSLDTQYL. The chain joins TRBV6-1 to TRBJ2-3; D is ambiguous. CDR1 is MNHNS and CDR2 is SASEGT in the germline V gene. Trimming removed 7 bases at V and 5 bases at J, with 7 bases between. This CDR3 comprises 11 residues.

This clone has at least ten counts. The gene calls are TRBV7-2 and TRBJ2-7, with 7 bases aligning to TRBD1. This CDR3 contains 15 residues. Per germline, CDR1 SGHTA and CDR2 FQGNSA. V lost 2 bases, J lost 2 bases, and 6 bases stayed unmatched. For the CDR3, the DNA is TGTGCCAGCAGCTTACGACAGGGCCCTACCTACGAGCAGTACTTC. Translation gives CASSLRQGPTYEQYF.

The chain combines TRBV24-1 with TRBJ1-2; perhaps TRBD1 as D (6 bases). The CDR3 runs to 14 residues. The V end lost 5 bases, the J end lost 4 bases, and 13 bases lay between the germline ends. Germline CDR1 KGHDR, CDR2 SFDVKD. CDR3 amino acids: CATSAPGQPYGYTF. For the CDR3, the DNA is TGTGCCACCAGTGCCCCGGGACAACCCTATGGCTACACCTTC.

The V gene is TRBV6-2 or TRBV6-3, the J gene TRBJ1-5; 9 bases are a match to TRBD1. Germline V lookup: CDR1 MNHEY, CDR2 SVGEGT. The CDR3 totals 14 residues. J gave up 0 bases and V 10 bases, and 4 bases lay outside the gene matches. This CDR3 reads CATRQGDSNQPQHF. The CDR3 bases are TGTGCCACTCGACAGGGGGATAGCAATCAGCCCCAGCATTTT.

The sample holds a few counts of this clone. The gene calls are TRBV11-2 and TRBJ2-7; possible D gene TRBD2, 5 bases. V was trimmed by 3 bases and J by 0 bases, leaving 12 bases between them. The CDR3 runs 15 residues. Germline lookup yields CDR1 SGHAT and CDR2 FQNNGV. The CDR3 protein is CASSFPRGASYEQYF. The CDR3 DNA reads as TGTGCCAGCAGCTTCCCCCGGGGAGCCTCCTACGAGCAGTACTTC. Variable domain in full (rest from reference TRBV11-2 and TRBJ2-7): EAGVAQSPRYKIIEKRQSVAFWCNPISGHATLYWYQQILGQGPKLLIQFQNNGVVDDSQLPKDRFSAERLKGVDSTLKIQPAKLEDSAVYLCASSFPRGASYEQYFGPGTRLTVT.

The J gene is TRBJ2-2, the V gene TRBV5-1; tentative D call: TRBD2 (5 bases). Germline CDR1 is SGHRS and CDR2 is YFSETQ. The V gene lost 0 bases and the J gene lost 6 bases, with 9 bases spanning the gap. The CDR3 length is 14 residues. For the CDR3, the DNA is TGCGCCAGCAGCTTGGGGCTAGCCGCCGGGGAGCTGTTTTTT. Translating it yields CASSLGLAAGELFF.

The genes are TRBV30 and TRBJ2-3; 7 bases agree with TRBD2. Germline CDR1 reads GTSNPN; CDR2 reads SVGIG (reference sequence). V lost 2 bases and J lost 3; bases outside the gene matches: 2. The CDR3 has 13 amino acids. The CDR3 loop reads CAWSISGTDTQYF. CDR3 nucleotide sequence: TGTGCCTGGAGTATTAGCGGGACAGATACGCAGTATTTT.